This record concerns one T cell receptor (beta chain) sequence. Its antigen is unidentified. Data came from immunoSEQ multiplex PCR; TCRdb stores just in-frame clones and leaves some out. Of hundreds of thousands of clones in the sample, 95% to 97% were seen once. The sample originates from a study of shared clonotypes between healthy human individuals. Study results and limitations: The genetic and exposure-history diversity represented was limited by few donors. Estimated richness values were generally larger in naive subsets than in memory subsets. It was observed that approximately 5% of naive CD4 clonotypes were shared across a handful of donors. Relative to their counterparts shared across all four donors, non-shared clonotypes exhibited diminished generation probabilities.

In the naive CD8 group, cells lacked CD45RO and were positively selected for CCR7, so terminally differentiated effector memory CD45RA+ cells were left out. Germline loops: CDR1 SGHVS, CDR2 FNYEAQ. Trimming cost V 1 base and J 7 bases, with 8 bases left between them. CDR3 length: 13 residues. This clonotype was sampled from a woman under 40 in good health. The rearrangement joins TRBV7-6 to TRBJ1-5, with no clear D. The sequenced sample was naive CD8+ T cells sorted from blood. The CDR3 coding sequence is TGTGCCAGCAGCTTAGGGGAGGGACAGCCCCAGCATTTT. Protein: CASSLGEGQPQHF.